This T cell receptor beta chain was sequenced during a study of cytomegalovirus exposure and HLA in healthy donors. Trimming cost V 7 bases and J 4 bases; bases outside gene matches: 4. CDR1 and CDR2 from the germline V gene are LNHDA and SQIVND (reference sequence). The CDR3 sequence is 13 residues long. Overall study results and limits: According to the study, roughly 160 TCR beta chains were cytomegalovirus-associated.

As concerns this clone: Its target is unknown.

Assay used: immunoSEQ multiplex PCR; TCRdb lists only in-frame clones, some missing. Counted here are about 56,000 clones, 90% to 95% occurring once; the ten biggest clones make up around 1.1%. Sequenced input: PBMCs. This chain connects TRBV19 to TRBJ2-5, with 9 bases lining up with TRBD1. The sequence derives from a man in his late teens or twenties in good health and CMV-seronegative. DNA of the CDR3: TGTGCCAGTACCGGGACAGGGATAGAGACCCAGTACTTC. Translated, it gives CASTGTGIETQYF.